The subject of this entry is one TCR beta chain. This entry comes from a study of blood T cell repertoires in COVID-19. Study information: PBMCs, B-cell-depleted T cells, or T cells were the source of the cDNA or gDNA that made up the material.

The cohort comprised adults aged 18 to 89 years residing in approximately 25 US areas. The CDR3 is 15 amino acids. V lost 2 bases, J lost 3 bases, and 14 bases lay in between. The germline V gene has CDR1 SGHTA and CDR2 FQGNSA. Original methodology: From reference gene primer amplification, estimates of nucleated cell counts were derived. Profiling relied on immunoSEQ multiplex PCR, and the TCRdb table lists in-frame clones only, not all of them. D and trimming come from the DNA, and the V and J calls and clone size come from that table. The sample shows over 350,000 clones, about 90% of them seen only once.

V is TRBV7-2 and J is TRBJ2-7; D is perhaps TRBD2 (6 bases). The sequence was obtained from a woman under 30 with acute COVID-19. The specimen was PBMCs or T cells enriched from blood (not recorded which). The CDR3 nucleotides are TGTGCCAGCAGCTTATATTCGGGCGGGGTCTACGAGCAGTACTTC. It codes for CASSLYSGGVYEQYF.